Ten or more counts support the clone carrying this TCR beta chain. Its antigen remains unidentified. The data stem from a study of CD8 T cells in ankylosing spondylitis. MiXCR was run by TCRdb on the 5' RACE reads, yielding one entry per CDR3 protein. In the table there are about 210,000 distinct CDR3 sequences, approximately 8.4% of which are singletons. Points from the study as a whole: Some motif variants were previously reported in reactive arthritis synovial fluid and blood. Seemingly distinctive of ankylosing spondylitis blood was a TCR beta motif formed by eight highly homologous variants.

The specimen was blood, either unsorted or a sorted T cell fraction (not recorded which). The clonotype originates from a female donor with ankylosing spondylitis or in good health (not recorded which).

The CDR3 loop reads CASSLDRLSNYNEQFF. The CDR3 DNA sequence: TGCGCCAGCAGCTTGGACCGGCTTTCCAACTACAATGAGCAGTTCTTC. This rearrangement joins TRBV5-1 to TRBJ2-1; the D is unclear. The CDR3 runs to 16 residues. Germline lookup yields CDR1 SGHRS and CDR2 YFSETQ. With 0 bases removed from V and 3 bases from J, the gap between germline ends came to 13 bases.